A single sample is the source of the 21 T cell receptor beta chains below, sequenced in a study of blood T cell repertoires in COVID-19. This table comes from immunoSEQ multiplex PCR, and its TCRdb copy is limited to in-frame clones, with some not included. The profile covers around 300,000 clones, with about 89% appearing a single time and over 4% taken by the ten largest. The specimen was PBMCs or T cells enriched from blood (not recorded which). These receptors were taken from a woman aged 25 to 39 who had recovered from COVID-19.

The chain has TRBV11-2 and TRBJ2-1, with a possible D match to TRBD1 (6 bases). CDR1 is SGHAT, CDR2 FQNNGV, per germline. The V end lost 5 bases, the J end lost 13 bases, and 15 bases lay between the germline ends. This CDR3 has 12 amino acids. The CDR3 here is CASSLKAGVQFF. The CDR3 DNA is TGTGCCAGCAGCCTTAAAGCAGGGGTTCAGTTCTTC.

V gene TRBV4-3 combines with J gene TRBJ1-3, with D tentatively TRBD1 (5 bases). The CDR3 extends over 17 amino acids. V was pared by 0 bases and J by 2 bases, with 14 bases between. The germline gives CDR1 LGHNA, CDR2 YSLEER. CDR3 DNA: TGCGCCAGCAGCCAAGAAAGCATAGGGGATGCTGGAAACACCATATATTTT. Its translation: CASSQESIGDAGNTIYF.

The CDR3 DNA reads as TGTGCCAGCAACCAACTGAGCTCTGATGAAAAACTGTTTTTT. It specifies CASNQLSSDEKLFF. The chain couples TRBV2 to TRBJ1-4; no clear D. V lost 7 bases and J 6 bases, leaving 15 bases between the germline ends. This CDR3 is 14 amino acids long. CDR1 and CDR2 (germline): SNHLY, FYNNEI.

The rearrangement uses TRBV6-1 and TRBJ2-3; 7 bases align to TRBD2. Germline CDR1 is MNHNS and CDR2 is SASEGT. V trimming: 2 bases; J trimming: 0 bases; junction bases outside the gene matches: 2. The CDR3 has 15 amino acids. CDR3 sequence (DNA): TGTGCCAGCAGTGAACGGGACTATAGCACAGATACGCAGTATTTT. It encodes CASSERDYSTDTQYF.

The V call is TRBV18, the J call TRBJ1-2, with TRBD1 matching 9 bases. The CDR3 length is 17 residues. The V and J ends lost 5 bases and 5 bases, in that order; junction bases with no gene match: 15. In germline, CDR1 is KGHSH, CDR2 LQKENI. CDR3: CASSAGTGTSGLYGYTF. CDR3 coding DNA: TGTGCCAGCTCAGCCGGGACAGGGACTTCCGGGCTGTATGGCTACACCTTC.

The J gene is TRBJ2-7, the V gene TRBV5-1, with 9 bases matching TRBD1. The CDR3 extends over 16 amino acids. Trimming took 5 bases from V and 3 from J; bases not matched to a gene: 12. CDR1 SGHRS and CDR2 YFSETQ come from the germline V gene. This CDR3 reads CASSSNPGQGDYEQYF. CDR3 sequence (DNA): TGCGCCAGCAGTTCGAATCCGGGACAGGGAGACTACGAGCAGTACTTC.

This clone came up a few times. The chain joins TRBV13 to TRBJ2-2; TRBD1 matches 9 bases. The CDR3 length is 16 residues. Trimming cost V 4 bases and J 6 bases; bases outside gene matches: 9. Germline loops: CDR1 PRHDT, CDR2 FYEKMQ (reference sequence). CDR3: CASSSAGTGRAGELFF. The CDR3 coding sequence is TGTGCCAGCAGCTCCGCCGGGACAGGGAGGGCCGGGGAGCTGTTTTTT.

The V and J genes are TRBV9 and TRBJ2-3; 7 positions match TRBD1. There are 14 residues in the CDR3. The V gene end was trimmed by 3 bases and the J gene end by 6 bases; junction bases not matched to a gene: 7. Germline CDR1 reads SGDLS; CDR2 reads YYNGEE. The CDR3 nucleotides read TGTGCCAGCAGCGAAGGGGGCCTACCCGATACGCAGTATTTT. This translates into CASSEGGLPDTQYF.

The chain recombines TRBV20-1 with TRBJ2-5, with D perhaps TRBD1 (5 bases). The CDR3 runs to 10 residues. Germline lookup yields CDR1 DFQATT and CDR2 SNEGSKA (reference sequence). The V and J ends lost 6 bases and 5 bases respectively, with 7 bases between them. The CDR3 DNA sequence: TGCAGTGCAGGGGTTGAGACCCAGTACTTC. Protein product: CSAGVETQYF.

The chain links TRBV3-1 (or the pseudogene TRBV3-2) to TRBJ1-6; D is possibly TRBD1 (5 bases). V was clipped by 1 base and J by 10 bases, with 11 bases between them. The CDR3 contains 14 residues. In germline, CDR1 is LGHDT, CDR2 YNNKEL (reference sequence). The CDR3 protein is CASSQASGGSPLHF. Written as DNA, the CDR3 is TGTGCCAGCAGCCAAGCCAGCGGGGGATCACCCCTCCACTTT.

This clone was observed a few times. The CDR3 DNA reads TGTGCCAGCTCTCAGACAGGGGACGGCTACACCTTC. Protein sequence: CASSQTGDGYTF. The J gene is TRBJ1-2, the V gene TRBV18; TRBD1 matches at 8 bases. The CDR3 has 12 amino acids. In germline, CDR1 is KGHSH, CDR2 LQKENI. V lost 6 bases, J lost 8 bases, and 5 bases stayed unmatched.

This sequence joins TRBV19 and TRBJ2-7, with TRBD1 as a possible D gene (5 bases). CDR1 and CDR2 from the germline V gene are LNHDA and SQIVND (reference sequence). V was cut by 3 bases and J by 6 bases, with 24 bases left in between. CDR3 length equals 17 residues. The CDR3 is CASSIIHSTVAPGEQYF. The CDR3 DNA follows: TGTGCCAGTAGTATTATACATTCGACAGTAGCTCCGGGCGAGCAGTACTTC.

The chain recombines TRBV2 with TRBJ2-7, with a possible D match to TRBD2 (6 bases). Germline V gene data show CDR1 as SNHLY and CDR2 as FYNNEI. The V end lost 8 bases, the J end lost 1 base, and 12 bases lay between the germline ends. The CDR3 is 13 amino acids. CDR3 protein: CASGSGDSYEQYF. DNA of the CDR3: TGTGCCAGCGGCTCGGGGGATTCCTACGAGCAGTACTTC.

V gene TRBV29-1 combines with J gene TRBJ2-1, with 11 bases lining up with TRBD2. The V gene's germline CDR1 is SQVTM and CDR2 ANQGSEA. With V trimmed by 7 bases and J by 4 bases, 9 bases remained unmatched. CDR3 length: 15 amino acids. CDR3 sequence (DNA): TGCAGCGGCCGGCCCGGGACTAGCGGATACAATGAGCAGTTCTTC. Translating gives CSGRPGTSGYNEQFF.

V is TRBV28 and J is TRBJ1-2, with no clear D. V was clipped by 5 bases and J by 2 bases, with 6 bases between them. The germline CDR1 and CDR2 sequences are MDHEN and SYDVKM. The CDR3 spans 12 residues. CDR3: CASSPLNYGYTF. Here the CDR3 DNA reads TGTGCCAGCAGTCCATTGAACTATGGCTACACCTTC.

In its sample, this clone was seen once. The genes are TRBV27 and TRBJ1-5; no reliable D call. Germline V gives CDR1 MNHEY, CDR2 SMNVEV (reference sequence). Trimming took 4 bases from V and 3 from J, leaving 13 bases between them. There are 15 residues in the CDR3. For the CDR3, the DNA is TGTGCCAGCAGTTCCCTAGACGGCCTCAATCAGCCCCAGCATTTT. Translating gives CASSSLDGLNQPQHF.

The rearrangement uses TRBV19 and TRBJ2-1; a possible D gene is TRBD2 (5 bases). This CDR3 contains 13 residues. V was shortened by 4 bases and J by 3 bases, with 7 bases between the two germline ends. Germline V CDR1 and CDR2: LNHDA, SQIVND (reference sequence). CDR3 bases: TGTGCCAGTAGTAGCGGGTTCTACAATGAGCAGTTCTTC. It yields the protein CASSSGFYNEQFF.

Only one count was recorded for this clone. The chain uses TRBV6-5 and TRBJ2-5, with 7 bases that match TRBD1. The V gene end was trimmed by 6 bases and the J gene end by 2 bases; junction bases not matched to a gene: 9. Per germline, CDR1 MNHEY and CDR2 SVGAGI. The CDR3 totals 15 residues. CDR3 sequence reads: CASRLVWDRQETQYF. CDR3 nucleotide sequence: TGTGCCAGCAGACTTGTTTGGGACAGACAAGAGACCCAGTACTTC.

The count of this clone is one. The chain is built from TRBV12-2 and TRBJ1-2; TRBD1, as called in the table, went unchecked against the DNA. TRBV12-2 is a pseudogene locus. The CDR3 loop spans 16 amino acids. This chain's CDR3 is CASRLTDTGTVYGYTF. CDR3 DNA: TGTGCAAGTCGCTTAACCGACACCGGGACAGTCTATGGCTACACCTTC.

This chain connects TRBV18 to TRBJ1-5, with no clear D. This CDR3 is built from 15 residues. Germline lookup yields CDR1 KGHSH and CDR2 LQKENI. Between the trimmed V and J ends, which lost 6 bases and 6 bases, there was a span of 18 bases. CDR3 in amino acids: CASSLNLRASQPQHF. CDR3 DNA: TGTGCCAGCTCGCTCAACCTTCGAGCCTCTCAGCCCCAGCATTTT.

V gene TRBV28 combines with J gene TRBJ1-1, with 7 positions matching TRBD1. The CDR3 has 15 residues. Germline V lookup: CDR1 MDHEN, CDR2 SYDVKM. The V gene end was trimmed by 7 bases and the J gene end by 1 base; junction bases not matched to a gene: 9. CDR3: CASTPFGTANTEAFF. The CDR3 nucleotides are TGTGCCAGCACCCCCTTCGGGACAGCGAACACTGAAGCTTTCTTT. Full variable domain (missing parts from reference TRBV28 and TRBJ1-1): DVKVTQSSRYLVKRTGEKVFLECVQDMDHENMFWYRQDPGLGLRLIYFSYDVKMKEKGDIPEGYSVSREKKERFSLILESASTNQTSMYLCASTPFGTANTEAFFGQGTRLTVV.